The sequence of this TCR beta chain was determined in a study of patients and donors after allogeneic stem cell transplantation. This clonotype was recorded a few times. TCRdb redid the calling of the RT-PCR reads with MiXCR, one entry per CDR3 protein. Of roughly 940,000 distinct CDR3 sequences listed, about 20% are singletons. The CDR3 extends over 15 amino acids. V lost 6 bases to trimming and J lost 2 bases, with 16 bases between them. The sequenced sample was blood, either unsorted or a sorted T cell fraction (not recorded which). This clonotype was sampled from a human donor who was either an allogeneic HSCT recipient or a stem cell or donor lymphocyte infusion donor (not recorded which). It is not recorded whose cells these are; they may come from a transplant donor. V is TRBV12-3 or TRBV12-4 and J is TRBJ1-2; perhaps TRBD1 as D (5 bases). This CDR3 reads CASSLVGAGNYGYTF. In DNA, the CDR3 is TGTGCCAGCAGCCTCGTAGGGGCCGGGAACTATGGCTACACCTTC.